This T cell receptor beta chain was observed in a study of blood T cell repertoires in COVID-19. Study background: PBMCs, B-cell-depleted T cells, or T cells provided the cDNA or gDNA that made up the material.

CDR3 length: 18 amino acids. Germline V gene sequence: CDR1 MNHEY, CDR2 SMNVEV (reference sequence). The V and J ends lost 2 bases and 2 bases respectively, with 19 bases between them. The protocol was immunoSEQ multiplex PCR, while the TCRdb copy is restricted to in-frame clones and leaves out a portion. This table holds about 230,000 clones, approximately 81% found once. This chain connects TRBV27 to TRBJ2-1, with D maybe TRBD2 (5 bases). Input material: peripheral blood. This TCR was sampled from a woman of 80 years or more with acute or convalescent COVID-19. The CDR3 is CASSLRPSTLGPYNEQFF. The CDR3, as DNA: TGTGCCAGCAGTTTAAGGCCTAGTACACTAGGTCCCTACAATGAGCAGTTCTTC.